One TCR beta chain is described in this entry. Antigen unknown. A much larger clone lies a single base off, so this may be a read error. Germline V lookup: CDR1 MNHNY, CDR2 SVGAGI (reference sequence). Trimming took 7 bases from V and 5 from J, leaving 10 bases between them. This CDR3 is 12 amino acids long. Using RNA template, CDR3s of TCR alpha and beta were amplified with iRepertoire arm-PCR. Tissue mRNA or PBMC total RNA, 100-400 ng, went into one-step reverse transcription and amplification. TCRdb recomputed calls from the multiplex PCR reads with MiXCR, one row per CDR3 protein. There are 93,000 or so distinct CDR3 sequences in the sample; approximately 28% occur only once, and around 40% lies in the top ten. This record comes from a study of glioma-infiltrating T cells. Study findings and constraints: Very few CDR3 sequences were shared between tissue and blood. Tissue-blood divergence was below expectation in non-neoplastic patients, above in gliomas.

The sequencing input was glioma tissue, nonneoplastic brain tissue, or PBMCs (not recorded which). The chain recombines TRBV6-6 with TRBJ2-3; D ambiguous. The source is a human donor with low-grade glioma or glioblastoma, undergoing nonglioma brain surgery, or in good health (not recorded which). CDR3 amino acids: CASNGFIDTQYF. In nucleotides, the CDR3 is TGTGCCAGCAACGGCTTCATAGATACGCAGTATTTT.